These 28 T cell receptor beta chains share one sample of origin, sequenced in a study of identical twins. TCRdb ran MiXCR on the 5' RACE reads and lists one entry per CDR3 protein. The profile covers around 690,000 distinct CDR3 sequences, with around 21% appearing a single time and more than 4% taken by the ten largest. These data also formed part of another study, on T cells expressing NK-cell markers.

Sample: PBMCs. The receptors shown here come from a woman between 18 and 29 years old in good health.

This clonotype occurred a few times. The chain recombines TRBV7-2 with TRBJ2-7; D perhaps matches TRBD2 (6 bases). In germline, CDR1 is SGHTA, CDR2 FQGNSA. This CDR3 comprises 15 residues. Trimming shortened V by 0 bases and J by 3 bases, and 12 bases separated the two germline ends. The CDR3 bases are TGTGCCAGCAGCTTAGCGAGGGGTAGCGGCTACGAGCAGTACTTC. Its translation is CASSLARGSGYEQYF.

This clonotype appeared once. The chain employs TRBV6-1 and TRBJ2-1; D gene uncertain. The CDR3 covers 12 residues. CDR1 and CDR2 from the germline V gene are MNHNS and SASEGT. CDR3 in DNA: TGTGCAGTACAGCCGTTTTTCAATGAGCAGTTCTTC. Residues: CAVQPFFNEQFF.

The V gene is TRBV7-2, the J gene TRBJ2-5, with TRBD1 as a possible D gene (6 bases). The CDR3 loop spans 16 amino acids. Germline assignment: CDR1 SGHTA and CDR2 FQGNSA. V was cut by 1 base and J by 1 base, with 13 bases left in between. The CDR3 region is CASSLGKGVPQETQYF. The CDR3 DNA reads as TGTGCCAGCAGCTTAGGGAAGGGGGTGCCCCAAGAGACCCAGTACTTC. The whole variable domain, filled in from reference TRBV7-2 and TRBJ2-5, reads GAGVSQSPSNKVTEKGKDVELRCDPISGHTALYWYRQSLGQGLEFLIYFQGNSAPDKSGLPSDRFSAERTGGSVSTLTIQRTQQEDSAVYLCASSLGKGVPQETQYFGPGTRLLVL.

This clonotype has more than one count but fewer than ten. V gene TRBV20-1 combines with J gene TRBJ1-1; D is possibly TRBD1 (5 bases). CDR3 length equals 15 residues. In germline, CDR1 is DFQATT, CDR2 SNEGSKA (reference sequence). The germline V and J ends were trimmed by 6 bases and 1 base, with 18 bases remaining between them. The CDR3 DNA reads TGCAGTGCAACTATCCCGGGACGGCCGAACACTGAAGCTTTCTTT. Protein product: CSATIPGRPNTEAFF.

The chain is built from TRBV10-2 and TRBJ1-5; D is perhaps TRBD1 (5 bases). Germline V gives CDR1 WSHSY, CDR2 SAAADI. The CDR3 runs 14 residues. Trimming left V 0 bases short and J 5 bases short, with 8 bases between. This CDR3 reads CASSESMGDQPQHF. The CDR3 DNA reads TGCGCCAGCAGTGAGTCAATGGGGGATCAGCCCCAGCATTTT.

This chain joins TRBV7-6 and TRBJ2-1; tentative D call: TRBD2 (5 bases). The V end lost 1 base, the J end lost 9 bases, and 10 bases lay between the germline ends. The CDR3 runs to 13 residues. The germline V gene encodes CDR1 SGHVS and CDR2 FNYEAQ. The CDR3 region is CASSLDRSAEQFF. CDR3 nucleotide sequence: TGTGCCAGCAGCTTAGACCGTAGCGCTGAGCAGTTCTTC.

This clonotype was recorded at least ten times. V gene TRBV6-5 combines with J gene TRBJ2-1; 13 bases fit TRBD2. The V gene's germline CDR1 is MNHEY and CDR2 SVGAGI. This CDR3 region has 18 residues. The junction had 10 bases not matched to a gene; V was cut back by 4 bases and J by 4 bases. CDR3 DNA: TGTGCCAGCAGTTCGCCACGAACGACTAGCGGGAGGTACAATGAGCAGTTCTTC. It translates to CASSSPRTTSGRYNEQFF.

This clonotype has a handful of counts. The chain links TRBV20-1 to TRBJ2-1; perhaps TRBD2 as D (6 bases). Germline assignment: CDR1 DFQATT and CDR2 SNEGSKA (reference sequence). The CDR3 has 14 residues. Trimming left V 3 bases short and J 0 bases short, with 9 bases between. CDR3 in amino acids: CSASPGSSYNEQFF. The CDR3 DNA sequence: TGCAGTGCTAGTCCCGGGAGCTCCTACAATGAGCAGTTCTTC.

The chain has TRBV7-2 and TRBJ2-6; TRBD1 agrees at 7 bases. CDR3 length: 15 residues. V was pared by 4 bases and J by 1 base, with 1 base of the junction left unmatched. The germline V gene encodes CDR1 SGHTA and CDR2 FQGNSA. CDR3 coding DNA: TGTGCCAGCAGCTCGGGACAGTCTGGGGCCAACGTCCTGACTTTC. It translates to CASSSGQSGANVLTF. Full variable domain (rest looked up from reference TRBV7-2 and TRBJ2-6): GAGVSQSPSNKVTEKGKDVELRCDPISGHTALYWYRQSLGQGLEFLIYFQGNSAPDKSGLPSDRFSAERTGGSVSTLTIQRTQQEDSAVYLCASSSGQSGANVLTFGAGSRLTVL.

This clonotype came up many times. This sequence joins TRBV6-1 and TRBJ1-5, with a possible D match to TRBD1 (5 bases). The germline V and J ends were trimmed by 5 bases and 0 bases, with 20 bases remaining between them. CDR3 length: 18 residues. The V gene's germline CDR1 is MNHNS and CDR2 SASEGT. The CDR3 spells CASSLEGPFQGSNQPQHF. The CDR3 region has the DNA TGTGCCAGCAGTCTTGAAGGGCCGTTTCAGGGTAGCAATCAGCCCCAGCATTTT.

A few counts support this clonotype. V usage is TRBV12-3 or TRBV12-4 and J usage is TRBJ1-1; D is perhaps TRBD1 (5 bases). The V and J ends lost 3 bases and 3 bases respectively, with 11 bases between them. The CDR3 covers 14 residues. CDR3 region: CASSLWGWDTEAFF. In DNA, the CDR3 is TGTGCCAGCAGTTTGTGGGGGTGGGACACTGAAGCTTTCTTT.

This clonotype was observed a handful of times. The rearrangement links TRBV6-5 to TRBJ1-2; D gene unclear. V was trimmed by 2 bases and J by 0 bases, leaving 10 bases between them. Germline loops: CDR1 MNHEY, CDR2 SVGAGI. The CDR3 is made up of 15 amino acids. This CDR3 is CASSYQERANYGYTF. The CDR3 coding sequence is TGTGCCAGCAGTTACCAAGAAAGAGCTAACTATGGCTACACCTTC.

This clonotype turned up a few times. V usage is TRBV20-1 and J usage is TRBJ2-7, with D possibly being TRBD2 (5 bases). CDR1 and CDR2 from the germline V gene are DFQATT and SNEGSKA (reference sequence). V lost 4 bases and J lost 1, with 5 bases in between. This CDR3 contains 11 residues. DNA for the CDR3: TGCAGTGCTAAGCGGTCCTACGAGCAGTACTTC. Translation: CSAKRSYEQYF.

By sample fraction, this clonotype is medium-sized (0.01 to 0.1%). CDR3 residues: CASSLAVDTGELFF. The CDR3, as DNA: TGTGCCAGCAGCCTAGCGGTTGACACCGGGGAGCTGTTTTTT. The chain combines TRBV6-4 with TRBJ2-2, with 7 bases matching TRBD2. The V segment lost 6 bases and the J segment 3 bases; nucleotides outside the gene matches: 4. Per germline, CDR1 MRHNA and CDR2 SNTAGT. The CDR3 has 14 residues.

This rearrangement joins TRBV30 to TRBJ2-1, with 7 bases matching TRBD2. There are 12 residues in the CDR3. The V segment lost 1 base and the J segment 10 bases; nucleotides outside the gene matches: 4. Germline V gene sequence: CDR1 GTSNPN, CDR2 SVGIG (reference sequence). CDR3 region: CAWSATAGEQFF. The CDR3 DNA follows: TGTGCCTGGAGTGCTACAGCGGGAGAGCAGTTCTTC.

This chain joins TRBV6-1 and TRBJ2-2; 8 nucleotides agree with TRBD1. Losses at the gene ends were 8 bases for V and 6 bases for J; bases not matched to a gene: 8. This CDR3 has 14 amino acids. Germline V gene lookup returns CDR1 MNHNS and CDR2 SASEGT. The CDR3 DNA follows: TGTGCCAGCTCCCGGACAGGGTTGGCCGGGGAGCTGTTTTTT. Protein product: CASSRTGLAGELFF.

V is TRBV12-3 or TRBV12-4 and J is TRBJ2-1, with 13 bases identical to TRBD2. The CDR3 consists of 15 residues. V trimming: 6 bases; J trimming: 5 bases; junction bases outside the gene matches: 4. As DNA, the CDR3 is TGTGCCAGCAGGTTACTAGCGGGAGGGAACAATGAGCAGTTCTTC. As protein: CASRLLAGGNNEQFF.

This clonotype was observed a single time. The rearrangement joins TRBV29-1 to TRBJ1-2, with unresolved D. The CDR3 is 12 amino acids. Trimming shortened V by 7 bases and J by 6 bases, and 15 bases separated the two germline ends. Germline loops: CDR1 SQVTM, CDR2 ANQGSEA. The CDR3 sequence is CSGTRTGDGYTF. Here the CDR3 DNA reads TGCAGCGGGACCCGGACGGGAGATGGCTACACCTTC.

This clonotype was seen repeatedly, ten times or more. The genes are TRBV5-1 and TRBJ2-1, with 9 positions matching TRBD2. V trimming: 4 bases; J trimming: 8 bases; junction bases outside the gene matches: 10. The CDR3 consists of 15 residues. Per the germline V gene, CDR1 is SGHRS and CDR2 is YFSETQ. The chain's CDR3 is CASSDTGTSTYEQFF. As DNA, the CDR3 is TGCGCCAGCAGCGATACCGGGACTAGCACATATGAGCAGTTCTTC.

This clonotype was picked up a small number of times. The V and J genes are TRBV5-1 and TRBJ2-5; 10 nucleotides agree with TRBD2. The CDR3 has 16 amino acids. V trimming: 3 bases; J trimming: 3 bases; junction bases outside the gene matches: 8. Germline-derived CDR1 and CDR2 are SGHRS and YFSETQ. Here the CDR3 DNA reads TGCGCCAGCAGCTCAGGGATAGCGGGAGGAGAAGAGACCCAGTACTTC. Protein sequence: CASSSGIAGGEETQYF.

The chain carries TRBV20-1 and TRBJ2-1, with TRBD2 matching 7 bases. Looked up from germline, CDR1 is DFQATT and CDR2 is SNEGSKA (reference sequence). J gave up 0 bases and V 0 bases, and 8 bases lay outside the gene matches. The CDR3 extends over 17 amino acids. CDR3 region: CSARDLSGQSSYNEQFF. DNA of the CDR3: TGCAGTGCTAGAGATCTTAGCGGGCAAAGCTCCTACAATGAGCAGTTCTTC.

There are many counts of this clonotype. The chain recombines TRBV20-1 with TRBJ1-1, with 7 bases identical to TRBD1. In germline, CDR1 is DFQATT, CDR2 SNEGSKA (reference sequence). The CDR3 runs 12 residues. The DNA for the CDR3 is TGCAGCGAACTACAGGGGATCACTGAAGCTTTCTTT. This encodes CSELQGITEAFF.

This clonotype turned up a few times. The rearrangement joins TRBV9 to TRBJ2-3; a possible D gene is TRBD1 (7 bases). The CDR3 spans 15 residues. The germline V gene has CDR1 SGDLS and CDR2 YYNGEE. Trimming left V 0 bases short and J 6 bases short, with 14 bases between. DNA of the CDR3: TGTGCCAGCAGCGTAGCGGGACTCAGGGGGGATACGCAGTATTTT. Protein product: CASSVAGLRGDTQYF.

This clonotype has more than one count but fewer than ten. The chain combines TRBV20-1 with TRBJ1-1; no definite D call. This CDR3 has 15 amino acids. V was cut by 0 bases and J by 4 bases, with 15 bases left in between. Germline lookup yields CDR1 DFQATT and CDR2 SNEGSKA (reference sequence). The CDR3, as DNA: TGCAGTGCTAGAGATCCCGGTTTAGGCGTCACTGAAGCTTTCTTT. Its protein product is CSARDPGLGVTEAFF.

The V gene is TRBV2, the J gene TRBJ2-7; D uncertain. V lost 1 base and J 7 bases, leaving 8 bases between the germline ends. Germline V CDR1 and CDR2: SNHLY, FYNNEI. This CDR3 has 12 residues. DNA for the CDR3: TGTGCCAGCAGTGAAGGGCTTGGTGAGCAGTACTTC. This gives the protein CASSEGLGEQYF.

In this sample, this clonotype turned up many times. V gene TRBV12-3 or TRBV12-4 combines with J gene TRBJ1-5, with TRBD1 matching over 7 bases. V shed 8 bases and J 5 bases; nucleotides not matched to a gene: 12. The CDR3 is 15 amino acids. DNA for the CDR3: TGTGCCAGCGCCAGGGGACAGCGGAGGGATCAGCCCCAGCATTTT. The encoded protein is CASARGQRRDQPQHF.

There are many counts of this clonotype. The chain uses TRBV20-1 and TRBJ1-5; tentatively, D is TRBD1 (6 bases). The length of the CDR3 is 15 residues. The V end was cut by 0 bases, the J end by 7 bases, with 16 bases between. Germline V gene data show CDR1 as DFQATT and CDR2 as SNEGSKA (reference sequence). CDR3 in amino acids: CSAREQGRLGQPQHF. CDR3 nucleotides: TGCAGTGCTAGAGAACAGGGACGGTTAGGACAGCCCCAGCATTTT.

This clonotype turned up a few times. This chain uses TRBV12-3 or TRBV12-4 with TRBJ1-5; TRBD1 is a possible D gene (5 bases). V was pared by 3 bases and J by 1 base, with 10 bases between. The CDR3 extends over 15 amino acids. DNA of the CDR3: TGTGCCAGCAGTTTTCGAGGGGCAAGCAATCAGCCCCAGCATTTT. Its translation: CASSFRGASNQPQHF.